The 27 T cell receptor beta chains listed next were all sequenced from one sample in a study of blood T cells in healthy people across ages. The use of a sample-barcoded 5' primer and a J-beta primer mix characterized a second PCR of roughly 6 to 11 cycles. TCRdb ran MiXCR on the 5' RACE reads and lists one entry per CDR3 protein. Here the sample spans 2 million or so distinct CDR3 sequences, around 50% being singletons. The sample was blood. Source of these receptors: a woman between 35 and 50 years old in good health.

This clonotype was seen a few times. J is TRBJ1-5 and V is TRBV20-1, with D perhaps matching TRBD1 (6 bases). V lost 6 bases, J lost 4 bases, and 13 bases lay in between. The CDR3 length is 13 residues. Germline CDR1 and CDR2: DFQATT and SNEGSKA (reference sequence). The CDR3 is CSAERGGNQPQHF. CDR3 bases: TGCAGTGCCGAGCGAGGGGGAAATCAGCCCCAGCATTTT.

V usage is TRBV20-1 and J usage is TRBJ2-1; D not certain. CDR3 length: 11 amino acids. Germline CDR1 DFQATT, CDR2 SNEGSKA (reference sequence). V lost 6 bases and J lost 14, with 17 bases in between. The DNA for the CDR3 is TGCAGTGCCGTGAATGGGGTGGGCGAGTTCTTC. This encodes CSAVNGVGEFF.

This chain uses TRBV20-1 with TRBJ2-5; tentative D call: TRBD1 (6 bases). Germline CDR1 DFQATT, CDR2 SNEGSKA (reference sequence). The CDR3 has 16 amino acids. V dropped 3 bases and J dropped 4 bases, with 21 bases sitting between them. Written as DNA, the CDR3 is TGCAGTGCTAGTGGTTACAGGGTGGGCGCGATAGAGACCCAGTACTTC. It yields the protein CSASGYRVGAIETQYF.

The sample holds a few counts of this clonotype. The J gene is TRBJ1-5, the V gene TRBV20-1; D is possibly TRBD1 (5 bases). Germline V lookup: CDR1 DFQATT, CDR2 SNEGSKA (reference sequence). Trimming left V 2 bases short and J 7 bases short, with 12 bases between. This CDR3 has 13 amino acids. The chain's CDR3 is CSARQGSTQPQHF. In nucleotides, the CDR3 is TGCAGTGCTAGACAGGGAAGCACACAGCCCCAGCATTTT.

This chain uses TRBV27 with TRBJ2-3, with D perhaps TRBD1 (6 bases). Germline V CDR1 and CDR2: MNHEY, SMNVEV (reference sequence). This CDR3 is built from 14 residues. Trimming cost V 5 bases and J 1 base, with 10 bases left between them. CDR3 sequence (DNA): TGTGCCAGCAGTAATCAGGGGCGCACAGATACGCAGTATTTT. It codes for CASSNQGRTDTQYF.

CDR3 DNA sequence: TGTGCCAGCAGTTGGGGGGCCAACGTCCTGACTTTC. Its protein product is CASSWGANVLTF. V is TRBV28 and J is TRBJ2-6; D is undetermined. The germline CDR1 and CDR2 sequences are MDHEN and SYDVKM. The CDR3 has 12 amino acids. V lost 4 bases and J lost 4, with 2 bases in between.

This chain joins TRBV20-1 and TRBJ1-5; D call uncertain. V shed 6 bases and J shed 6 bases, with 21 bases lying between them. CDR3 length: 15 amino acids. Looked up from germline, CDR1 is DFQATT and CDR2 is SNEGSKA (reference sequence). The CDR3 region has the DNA TGCAGTGCCATACCGACCAGAGTACGCAGTCAGCCCCAGCATTTT. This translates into CSAIPTRVRSQPQHF.

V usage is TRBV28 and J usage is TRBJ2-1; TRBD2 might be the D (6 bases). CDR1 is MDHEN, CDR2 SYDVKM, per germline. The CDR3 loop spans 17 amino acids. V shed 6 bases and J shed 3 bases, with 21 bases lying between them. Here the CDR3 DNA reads TGTGCCAGCAGCCCGGGAGCTGGGTACCGTGACTACAATGAGCAGTTCTTC. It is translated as CASSPGAGYRDYNEQFF.

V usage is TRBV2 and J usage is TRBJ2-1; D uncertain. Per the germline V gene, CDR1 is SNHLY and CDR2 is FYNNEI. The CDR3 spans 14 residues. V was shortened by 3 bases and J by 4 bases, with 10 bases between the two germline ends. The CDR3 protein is CASSDLADYNEQFF. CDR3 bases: TGTGCCAGCAGTGATTTGGCGGATTACAATGAGCAGTTCTTC.

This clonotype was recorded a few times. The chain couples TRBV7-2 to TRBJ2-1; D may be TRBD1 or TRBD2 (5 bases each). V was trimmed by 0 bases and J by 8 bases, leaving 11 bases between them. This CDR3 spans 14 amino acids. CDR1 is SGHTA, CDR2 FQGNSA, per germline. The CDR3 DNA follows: TGTGCCAGCAGCTTAGCGGGACGGAGAGATGAGCAGTTCTTC. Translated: CASSLAGRRDEQFF. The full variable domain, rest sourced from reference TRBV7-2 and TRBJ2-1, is GAGVSQSPSNKVTEKGKDVELRCDPISGHTALYWYRQSLGQGLEFLIYFQGNSAPDKSGLPSDRFSAERTGGSVSTLTIQRTQQEDSAVYLCASSLAGRRDEQFFGPGTRLTVL.

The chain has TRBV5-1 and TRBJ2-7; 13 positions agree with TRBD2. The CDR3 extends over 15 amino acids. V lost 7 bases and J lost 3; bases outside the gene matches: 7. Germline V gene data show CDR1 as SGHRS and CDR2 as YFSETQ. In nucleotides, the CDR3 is TGCGCCAGCGGACCCGGGACTAGCGGGGACTACGAGCAGTACTTC. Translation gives CASGPGTSGDYEQYF.

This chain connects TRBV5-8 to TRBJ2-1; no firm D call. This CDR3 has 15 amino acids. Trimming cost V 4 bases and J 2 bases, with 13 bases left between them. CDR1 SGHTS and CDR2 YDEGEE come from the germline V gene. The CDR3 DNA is TGTGCCAGCAGCCTCGACCGTCTAGCCTACAATGAGCAGTTCTTC. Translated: CASSLDRLAYNEQFF. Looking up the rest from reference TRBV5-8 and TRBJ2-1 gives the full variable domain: EAGVTQSPTHLIKTRGQQATLRCSPISGHTSVYWYQQALGLGLQFLLWYDEGEERNRGNFPPRFSGRQFPNYSSELNVNALELEDSALYLCASSLDRLAYNEQFFGPGTRLTVL.

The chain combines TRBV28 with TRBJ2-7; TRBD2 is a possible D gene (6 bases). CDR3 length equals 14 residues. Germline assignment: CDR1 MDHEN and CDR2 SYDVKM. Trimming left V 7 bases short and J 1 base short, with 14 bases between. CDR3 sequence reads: CASNSGTLSYEQYF. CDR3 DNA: TGTGCCAGCAATTCCGGGACTTTATCCTACGAGCAGTACTTC.

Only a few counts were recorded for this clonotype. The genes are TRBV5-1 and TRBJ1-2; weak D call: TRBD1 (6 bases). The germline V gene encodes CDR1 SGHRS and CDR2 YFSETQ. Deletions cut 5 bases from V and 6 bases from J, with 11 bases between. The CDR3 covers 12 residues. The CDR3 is CASRTGSDGYTF. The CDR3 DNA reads TGCGCCAGCAGGACAGGTTCAGATGGCTACACCTTC.

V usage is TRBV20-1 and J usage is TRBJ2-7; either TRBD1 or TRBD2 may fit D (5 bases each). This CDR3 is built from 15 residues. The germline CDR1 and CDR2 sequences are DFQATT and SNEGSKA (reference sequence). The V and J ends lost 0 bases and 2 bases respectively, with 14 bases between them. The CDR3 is CSARDWDVGTYEQYF. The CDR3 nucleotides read TGCAGTGCTAGAGATTGGGACGTAGGGACCTACGAGCAGTACTTC.

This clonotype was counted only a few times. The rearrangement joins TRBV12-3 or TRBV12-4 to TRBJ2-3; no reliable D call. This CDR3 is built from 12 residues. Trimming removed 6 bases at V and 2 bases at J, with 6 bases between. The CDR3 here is CASRSHTDTQYF. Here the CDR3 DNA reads TGTGCCAGCAGGTCTCACACAGATACGCAGTATTTT.

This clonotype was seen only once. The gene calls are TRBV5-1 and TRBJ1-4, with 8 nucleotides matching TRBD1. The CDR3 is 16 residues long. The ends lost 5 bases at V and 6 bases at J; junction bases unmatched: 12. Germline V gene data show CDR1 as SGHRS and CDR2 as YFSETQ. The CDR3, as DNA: TGCGCCAGCAGTCCTCCCCCAGGGGGCCTTGATGAAAAACTGTTTTTT. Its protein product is CASSPPPGGLDEKLFF.

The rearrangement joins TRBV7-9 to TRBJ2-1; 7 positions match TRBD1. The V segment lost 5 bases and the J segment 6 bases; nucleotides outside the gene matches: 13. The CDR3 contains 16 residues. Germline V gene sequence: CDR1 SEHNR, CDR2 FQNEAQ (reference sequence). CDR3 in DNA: TGTGCCAGCAGCCGAACCGGGACAGAACCAGGCAATGAGCAGTTCTTC. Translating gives CASSRTGTEPGNEQFF.

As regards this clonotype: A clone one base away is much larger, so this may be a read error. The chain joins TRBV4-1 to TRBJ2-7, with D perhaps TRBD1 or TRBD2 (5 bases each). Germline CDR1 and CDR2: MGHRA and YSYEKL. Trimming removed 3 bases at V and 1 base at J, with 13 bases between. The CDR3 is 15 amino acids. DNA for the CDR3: TGCGCCAGCAGCCATATTCCCGGGGCTTCCTACGAGCAGTACTTC. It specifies CASSHIPGASYEQYF.

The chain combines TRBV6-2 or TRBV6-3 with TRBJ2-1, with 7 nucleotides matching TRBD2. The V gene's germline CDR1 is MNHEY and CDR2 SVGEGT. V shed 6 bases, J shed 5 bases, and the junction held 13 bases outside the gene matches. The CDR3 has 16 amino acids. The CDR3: CASRSSGAPRNNEQFF. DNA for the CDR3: TGTGCCAGCAGATCCAGCGGGGCCCCTAGGAACAATGAGCAGTTCTTC.

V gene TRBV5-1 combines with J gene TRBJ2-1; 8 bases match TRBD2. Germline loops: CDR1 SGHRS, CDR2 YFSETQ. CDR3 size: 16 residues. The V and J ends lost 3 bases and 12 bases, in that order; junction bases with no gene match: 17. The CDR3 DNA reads TGCGCCAGCAGCTCGGGGGGGACTGGAAACAATGGTGTGCAGTTCTTC. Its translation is CASSSGGTGNNGVQFF.

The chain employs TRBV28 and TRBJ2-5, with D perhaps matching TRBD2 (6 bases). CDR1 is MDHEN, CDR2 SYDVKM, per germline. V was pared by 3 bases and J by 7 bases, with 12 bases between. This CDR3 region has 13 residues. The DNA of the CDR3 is TGTGCCAGCAGTTTCGGGAGCCCCGGGACCCAGTACTTC. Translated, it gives CASSFGSPGTQYF.

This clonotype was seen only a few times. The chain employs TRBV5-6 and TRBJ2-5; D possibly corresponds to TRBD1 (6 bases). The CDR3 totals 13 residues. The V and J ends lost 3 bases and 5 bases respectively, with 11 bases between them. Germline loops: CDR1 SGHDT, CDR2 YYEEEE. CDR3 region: CASSSTGFETQYF. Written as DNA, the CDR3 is TGTGCCAGCAGCTCCACAGGGTTCGAGACCCAGTACTTC.

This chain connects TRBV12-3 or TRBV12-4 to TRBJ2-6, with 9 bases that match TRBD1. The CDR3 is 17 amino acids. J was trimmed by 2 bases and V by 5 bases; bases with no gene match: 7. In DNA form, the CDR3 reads TGTGCCAGCAGTCTCCTCCGGGACAGGGCTGGGGCCAACGTCCTGACTTTC. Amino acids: CASSLLRDRAGANVLTF.

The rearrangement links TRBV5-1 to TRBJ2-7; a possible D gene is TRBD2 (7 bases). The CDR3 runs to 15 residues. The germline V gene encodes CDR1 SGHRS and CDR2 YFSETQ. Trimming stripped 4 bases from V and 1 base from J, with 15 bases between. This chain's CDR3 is CASSPVGGASYEQYF. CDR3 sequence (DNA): TGCGCCAGCAGCCCGGTGGGGGGGGCTTCCTACGAGCAGTACTTC. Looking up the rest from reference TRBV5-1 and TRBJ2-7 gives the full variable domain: KAGVTQTPRYLIKTRGQQVTLSCSPISGHRSVSWYQQTPGQGLQFLFEYFSETQRNKGNFPGRFSGRQFSNSRSEMNVSTLELGDSALYLCASSPVGGASYEQYFGPGTRLTVT.

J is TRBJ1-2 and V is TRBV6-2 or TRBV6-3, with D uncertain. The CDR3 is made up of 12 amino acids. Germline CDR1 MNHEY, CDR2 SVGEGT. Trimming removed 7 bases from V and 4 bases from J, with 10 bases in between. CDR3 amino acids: CASKENIYGYTF. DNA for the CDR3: TGTGCCAGCAAGGAAAATATCTATGGCTACACCTTC.

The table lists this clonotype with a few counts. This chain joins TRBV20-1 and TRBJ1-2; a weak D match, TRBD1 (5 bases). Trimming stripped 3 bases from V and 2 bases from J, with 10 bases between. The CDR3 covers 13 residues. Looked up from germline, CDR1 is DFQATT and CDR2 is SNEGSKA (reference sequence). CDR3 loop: CSASVNRNYGYTF. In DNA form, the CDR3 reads TGCAGTGCTAGCGTCAACAGGAACTATGGCTACACCTTC.